This T cell receptor (beta chain) appears in the sequencing data of a study of ipilimumab plus nivolumab after autologous stem cell transplantation (dated by TCRdb to the early 2020s). General notes on the study: Trial patients received a median of about 5 ipilimumab doses and 8 nivolumab doses. Patients in the trial were undergoing autologous transplant and had high-risk diffuse large B cell lymphoma, mature T cell lymphoma, or multiple myeloma. The DLBCL cohort included primary refractory and relapsed disease, with 18-month progression-free survival of roughly 86% and 30% respectively. The intent-to-treat population of the trial was made up of a few dozen patients. Study-wide findings and limitations: The authors concluded that, as post-transplant consolidation, combined checkpoint inhibition appeared tolerable. The authors stated that profiles of the T cell receptor repertoire, regulatory T cell phenotype and gut microbiota provided a biologic rationale for studying this approach further.

Library generation was performed with the immunoSEQ multiplex PCR assay. Not all clones reach the TCRdb copy of this immuneACCESS table, which keeps in-frame sequences only. Checked studies attribute under half of the gap to unresolved V genes and leave the rest unexplained. Recorded for this sample are more than 20,000 clones; around 80% of them occurred a single time. Around 20% of the sample lies in the top ten. Notes on this clone: Its antigen is currently not known. Base qualities are not recorded, but no much larger clone differs from it by a single base.

Ipilimumab was given at 1 mg/kg intravenously on day 1 of selected weeks, and checkpoint therapy started 14 to 28 days after autologous transplant. Patients received nivolumab at 3 mg/kg intravenously on day 1 of weeks 1, 4, 7, 10, and every two weeks through week 26. This was a Phase Ib clinical trial that tested ipilimumab plus nivolumab, given as combined checkpoint inhibition, for consolidation following autologous stem cell transplantation. CDR1 and CDR2 were assigned from the germline V gene as MDHEN and SYDVKM. The junction carries 7 bases between V and J, which are trimmed by 2 bases and 0 bases respectively. The CDR3 contains 14 residues, cysteine and phenylalanine counted. CDR3 DNA only is kept here, 42 bases in frame from base 1.

The rearranged segments are TRBV28 and TRBJ2-5; no D gene can be assigned with confidence. This material consisted of PBMCs, taken in a trial of ipilimumab plus nivolumab as post-transplant consolidation. The source of this sequence is a male donor with diffuse large B-cell lymphoma. The DNA sequence reads TGTGCCAGCAGTTTAAGGTCAGACCAAGAGACCCAGTACTTC. Translated, it gives CASSLRSDQETQYF.